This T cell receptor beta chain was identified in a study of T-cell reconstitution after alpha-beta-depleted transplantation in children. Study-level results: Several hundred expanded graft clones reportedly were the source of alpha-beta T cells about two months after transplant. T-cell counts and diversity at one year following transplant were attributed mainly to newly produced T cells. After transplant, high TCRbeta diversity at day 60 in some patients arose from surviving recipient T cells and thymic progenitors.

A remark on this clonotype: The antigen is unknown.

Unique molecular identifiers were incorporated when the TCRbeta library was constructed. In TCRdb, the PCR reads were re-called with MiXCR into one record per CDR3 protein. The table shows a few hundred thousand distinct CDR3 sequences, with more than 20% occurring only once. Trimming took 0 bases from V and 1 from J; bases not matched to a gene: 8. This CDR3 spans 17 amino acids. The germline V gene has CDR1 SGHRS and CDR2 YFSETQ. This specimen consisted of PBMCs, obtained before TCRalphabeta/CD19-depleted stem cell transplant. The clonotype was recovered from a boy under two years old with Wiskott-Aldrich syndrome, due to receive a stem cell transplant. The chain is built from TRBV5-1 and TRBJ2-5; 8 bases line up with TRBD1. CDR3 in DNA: TGCGCCAGCAGCTTGGCCGGGACAGGCTTTATCCAAGAGACCCAGTACTTC. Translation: CASSLAGTGFIQETQYF.